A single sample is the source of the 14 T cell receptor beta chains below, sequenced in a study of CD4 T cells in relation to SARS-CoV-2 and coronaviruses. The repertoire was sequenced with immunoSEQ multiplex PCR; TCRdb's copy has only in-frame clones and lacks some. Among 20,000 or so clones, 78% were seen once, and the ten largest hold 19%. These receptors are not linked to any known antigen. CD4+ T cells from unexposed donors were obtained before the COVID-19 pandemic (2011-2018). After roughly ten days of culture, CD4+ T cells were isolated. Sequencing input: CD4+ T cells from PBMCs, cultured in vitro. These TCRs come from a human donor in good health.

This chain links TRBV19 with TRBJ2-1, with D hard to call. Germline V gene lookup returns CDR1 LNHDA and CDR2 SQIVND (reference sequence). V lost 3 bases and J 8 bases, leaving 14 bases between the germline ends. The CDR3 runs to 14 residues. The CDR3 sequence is CASSISSTVYEQFF. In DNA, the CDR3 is TGTGCCAGTAGTATCTCTAGTACGGTGTATGAGCAGTTCTTC.

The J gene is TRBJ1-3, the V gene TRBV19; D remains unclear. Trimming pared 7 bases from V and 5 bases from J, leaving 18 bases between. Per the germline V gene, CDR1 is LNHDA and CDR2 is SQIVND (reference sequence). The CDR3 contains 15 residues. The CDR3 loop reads CASTNGYGGRNTIYF. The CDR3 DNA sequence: TGTGCCAGTACCAATGGTTACGGAGGTCGAAACACCATATATTTT.

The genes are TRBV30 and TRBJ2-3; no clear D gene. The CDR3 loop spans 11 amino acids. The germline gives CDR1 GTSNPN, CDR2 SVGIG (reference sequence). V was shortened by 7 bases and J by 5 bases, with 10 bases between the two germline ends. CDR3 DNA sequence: TGTGCCTTCTCATGGAGAGATACGCAGTATTTT. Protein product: CAFSWRDTQYF. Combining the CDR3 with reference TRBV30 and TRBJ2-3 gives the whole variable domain SQTIHQWPATLVQPVGSPLSLECTVEGTSNPNLYWYRQAAGRGLQLLFYSVGIGQISSEVPQNLSASRPQDRQFILSSKKLLLSDSGFYLCAFSWRDTQYFGPGTRLTVL.

This CDR3 is CASSAQGGGTDTQYF. The CDR3 nucleotides are TGCGCCAGCAGCGCACAGGGAGGTGGGACAGATACGCAGTATTTT. The genes are TRBV5-1 and TRBJ2-3; D assignment may be TRBD1 or TRBD2 (6 bases each). CDR1 is SGHRS and CDR2 is YFSETQ in the germline V gene. This CDR3 is 15 amino acids long. V dropped 4 bases and J dropped 3 bases, with 15 bases sitting between them.

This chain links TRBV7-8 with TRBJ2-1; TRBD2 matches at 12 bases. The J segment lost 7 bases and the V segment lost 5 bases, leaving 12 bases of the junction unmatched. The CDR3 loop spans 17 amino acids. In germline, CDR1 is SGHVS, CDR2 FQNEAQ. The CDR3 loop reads CASSERTSGAYGNEQFF. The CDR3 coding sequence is TGTGCCAGCAGCGAGAGGACTAGCGGGGCCTATGGGAATGAGCAGTTCTTC.

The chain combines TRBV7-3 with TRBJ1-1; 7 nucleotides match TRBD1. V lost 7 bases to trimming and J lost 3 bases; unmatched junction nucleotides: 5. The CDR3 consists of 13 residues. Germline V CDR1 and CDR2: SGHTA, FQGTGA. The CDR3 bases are TGTGCCAGCACCATGCAGGGGGACACTGAAGCTTTCTTT. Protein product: CASTMQGDTEAFF.

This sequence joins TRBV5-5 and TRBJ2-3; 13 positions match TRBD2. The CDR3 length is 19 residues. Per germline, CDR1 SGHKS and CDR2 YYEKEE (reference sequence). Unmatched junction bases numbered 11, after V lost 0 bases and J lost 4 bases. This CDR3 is CASSLEGTSGIWAADTQYF. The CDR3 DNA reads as TGTGCCAGCAGCTTGGAAGGGACTAGCGGGATATGGGCGGCAGATACGCAGTATTTT.

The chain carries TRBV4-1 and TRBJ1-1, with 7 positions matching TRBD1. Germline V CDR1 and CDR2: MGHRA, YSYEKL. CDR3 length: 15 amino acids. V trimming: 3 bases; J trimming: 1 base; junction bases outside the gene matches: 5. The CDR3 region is CASSHDRTGNTEAFF. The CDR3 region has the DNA TGCGCCAGCAGCCACGACCGGACAGGGAACACTGAAGCTTTCTTT.

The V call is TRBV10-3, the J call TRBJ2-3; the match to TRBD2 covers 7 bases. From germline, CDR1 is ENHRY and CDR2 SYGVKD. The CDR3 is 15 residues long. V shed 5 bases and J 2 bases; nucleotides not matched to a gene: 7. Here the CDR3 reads CAISSGGIFTDTQYF. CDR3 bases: TGTGCCATCAGTTCGGGAGGTATTTTCACAGATACGCAGTATTTT.

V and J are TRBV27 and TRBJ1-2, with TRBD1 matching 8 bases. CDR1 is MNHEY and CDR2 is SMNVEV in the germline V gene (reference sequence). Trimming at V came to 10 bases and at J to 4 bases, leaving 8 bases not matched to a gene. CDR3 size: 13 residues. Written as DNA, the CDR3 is TGTGCCACCACGGACAGGGTGGGCTATGGCTACACCTTC. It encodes CATTDRVGYGYTF.

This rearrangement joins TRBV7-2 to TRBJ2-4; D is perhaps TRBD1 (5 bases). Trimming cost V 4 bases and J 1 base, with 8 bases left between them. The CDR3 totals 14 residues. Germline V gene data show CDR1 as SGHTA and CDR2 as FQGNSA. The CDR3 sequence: CASSYPGAKNIQYF. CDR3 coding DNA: TGTGCCAGCAGCTACCCAGGGGCCAAAAACATTCAGTACTTC. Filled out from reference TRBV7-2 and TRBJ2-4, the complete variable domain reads GAGVSQSPSNKVTEKGKDVELRCDPISGHTALYWYRQSLGQGLEFLIYFQGNSAPDKSGLPSDRFSAERTGGSVSTLTIQRTQQEDSAVYLCASSYPGAKNIQYFGAGTRLSVL.

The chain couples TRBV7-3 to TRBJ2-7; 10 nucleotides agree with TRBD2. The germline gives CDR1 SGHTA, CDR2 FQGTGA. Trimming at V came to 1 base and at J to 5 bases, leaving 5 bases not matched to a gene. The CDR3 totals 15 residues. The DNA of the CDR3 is TGTGCCAGCAGCTTAATGGCTAGCGGGAGAAACGAGCAGTACTTC. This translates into CASSLMASGRNEQYF.

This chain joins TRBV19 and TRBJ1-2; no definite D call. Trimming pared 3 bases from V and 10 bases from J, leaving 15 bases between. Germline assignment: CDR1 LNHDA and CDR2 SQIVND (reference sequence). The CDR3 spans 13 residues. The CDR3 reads CASSIPSAAVYTF. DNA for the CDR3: TGTGCCAGTAGTATCCCCTCGGCTGCCGTCTACACCTTC. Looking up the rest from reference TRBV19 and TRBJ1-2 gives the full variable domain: DGGITQSPKYLFRKEGQNVTLSCEQNLNHDAMYWYRQDPGQGLRLIYYSQIVNDFQKGDIAEGYSVSREKKESFPLTVTSAQKNPTAFYLCASSIPSAAVYTFGSGTRLTVV.

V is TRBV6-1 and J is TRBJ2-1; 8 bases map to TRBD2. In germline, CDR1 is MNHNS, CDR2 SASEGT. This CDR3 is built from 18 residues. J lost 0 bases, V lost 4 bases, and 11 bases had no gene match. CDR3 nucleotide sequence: TGTGCCAGCAGTGTCTTGGTCCGCGGGAGGAGCTCCTACAATGAGCAGTTCTTC. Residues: CASSVLVRGRSSYNEQFF.